This T cell receptor (beta chain) was recovered during a study of CD8+ T cells in alopecia areata (dated 2018 in TCRdb). With respect to the entire study: Treated patients were enrolled in an open-label pilot trial of oral tofacitinib, 5 to 10 mg twice daily, for moderate-to-severe alopecia areata. Patients stayed on tofacitinib for 6 to 18 months and then had 6 months of follow-up off drug so that delayed response and recurrence could be assessed. For the treated patients, the SALT score, which quantifies what percentage of scalp surface area is affected, served as the measure of disease severity. The study used high-throughput TCRbeta sequencing to examine T cell clonal expansion in alopecia areata, in both the C3H/HeJ mouse model and human patients. In humans, TCRbeta sequencing was performed on scalp tissue and on sorted CD4+ and CD8+ peripheral blood T cells from healthy controls and from patients with patchy or totalis/universalis alopecia areata. Patients on tofacitinib were biopsied at baseline and after 4 and 24 weeks of treatment, and several of the patients also had a later scalp biopsy. Clonality in the scalp was compared among normal scalp (n=4), patchy alopecia areata scalp (n=8), and alopecia totalis/universalis scalp (n=8). The RNA source kit depended on sample type: the PAXgene miRNA kit for fixed scalp, the miRNeasy kit for PBMCs, and the RNeasy kit for mouse skin. immunoSEQ multiplex PCR using 35 Vbeta forward primers and 13 Jbeta reverse primers was used to amplify TCRbeta CDR3 regions.

Results the study describes overall, beyond this receptor: Shared TCR sequences between patients were less evident than in mice, which may be partly attributable to HLA diversity in the patient population. Many expanded lesional clones were found to persist in scalp and blood during tofacitinib treatment, and relapse after treatment cessation may be partly explained by this persistence. Scalp clonality and the number of expanded CD8+ clones among the top 100 scalp clones were significantly decreased by tofacitinib. Scalp TCR repertoire analysis is complicated because resident alphabeta T cells in normal human skin are also sequenced, whereas mouse skin is dominated by gammadelta T cells. Compared with normal scalp, lesional scalp had higher clonality and more expanded CD8+ clones, particularly in alopecia totalis/universalis, a pattern that suggests antigenic drive. Because the treated cohort was small and had just a single nonresponder, larger studies are needed to establish links between baseline CD8+ expansion and response.

The library relied on the immunoSEQ multiplex PCR assay. For TCR sequencing, RNA was extracted from every sample and reverse transcribed into cDNA to serve as template. First-strand cDNA was synthesized with SuperScript III using a 2:1 mix of oligo-dT and random hexamers. Amplification bias was assessed with a synthetic immune receptor repertoire, and residual bias was removed computationally. The paper's data handling went like this. After raw reads were preprocessed to remove errors, the CDR3 was defined following IMGT conventions as running from the conserved cysteine to phenylalanine. Clonality was computed as 1 minus the Shannon entropy, with the entropy normalized by log2 of the number of productive unique TCRs. CD4 or CD8 identity of scalp clones was inferred by cross-referencing scalp TCRbeta sequences with sorted blood CD4 and CD8 repertoires. Not all clones reach the TCRdb copy of this immuneACCESS table, which keeps in-frame sequences only. Checked studies attribute under half of the gap to unresolved V genes and leave the rest unexplained. That table is the source of V, J and clone size, and D and trimming were worked out from the DNA. Within this sample are 250,000 to 300,000 clones, with roughly 60% of them counted one time only. More than 1.5% of the sample lies in the top ten.

Reading the germline V gene gives CDR1 SGHAT and CDR2 FQNNGV. The junction shows trimming of 1 base on V and 6 bases on J, plus 15 bases between the germline ends. The CDR3 runs 16 amino acids, cysteine and phenylalanine included. The CDR3 DNA has 48 bases and is translated from base 1. This clone was seen a few times. Its recognized antigen is unknown. No much larger clonotype is one base removed from it; base qualities were not supplied. Per the publication, the time point label means: 24 weeks on oral tofacitinib. The treatment or condition label of this sample denotes: oral pan-JAK inhibitor, 5-10 mg twice daily. Lesional scalp punch biopsies and peripheral blood were collected from alopecia areata patients. After PBMCs were isolated by density centrifugation and stained for CD3, CD4 and CD8, a FACSAria was used to sort CD4+ and CD8+ T cells.

This clonotype was sampled from a human donor with alopecia areata. Here the sequenced sample was CD4+ T cells sorted from blood, taken at week 24, from a patient treated with tofacitinib. Rearrangement joined TRBV11-2 to TRBJ2-2; confidence is insufficient to name the D gene. CDR3 loop: CASSLGGRARAGELFF. The DNA reads as follows: TGTGCCAGCAGCTTAGGCGGAAGGGCAAGGGCCGGGGAGCTGTTTTTT. With the portions outside the CDR3 filled from the reference TRBV11-2 and TRBJ2-2 genes, the complete variable region becomes EAGVAQSPRYKIIEKRQSVAFWCNPISGHATLYWYQQILGQGPKLLIQFQNNGVVDDSQLPKDRFSAERLKGVDSTLKIQPAKLEDSAVYLCASSLGGRARAGELFFGEGSRLTVL.